A single sample gave rise to the 3 T cell receptor beta chains below, sequenced in a study of cytomegalovirus exposure and HLA in healthy donors. Primers: 60 Vbeta forward and 13 Jbeta reverse. The method was immunoSEQ multiplex PCR; TCRdb's version includes in-frame clones alone and lacks a portion of them. The top ten clones hold 8.6% of a sample with under 130,000 clones, around four fifths of them seen once. Sequenced sample: PBMCs. The origin of the receptors is a woman aged 35 to 49 in good health and CMV-seropositive.

The chain recombines TRBV25-1 with TRBJ2-5; 7 bases match TRBD2. The ends lost 1 base at V and 4 bases at J; junction bases unmatched: 0. This CDR3 is 13 amino acids long. Germline CDR1 and CDR2: MGHDK and SYGVNS. CDR3 sequence reads: CASSEWEGETQYF. CDR3 coding DNA: TGTGCCAGCAGTGAATGGGAGGGAGAGACCCAGTACTTC.

The chain uses TRBV5-6 and TRBJ1-2; 8 bases match TRBD1. The CDR3 totals 18 residues. Germline CDR1 reads SGHDT; CDR2 reads YYEEEE. V shed 3 bases, J shed 4 bases, and the junction held 17 bases outside the gene matches. CDR3 sequence reads: CASSSALKGTGDLYGYTF. The DNA of the CDR3 is TGTGCCAGCAGCTCAGCTTTAAAGGGGACAGGCGATCTCTATGGCTACACCTTC.

The chain combines TRBV14 with TRBJ1-2, with D perhaps matching TRBD1 (5 bases). Per the germline V gene, CDR1 is SGHDN and CDR2 is FVKESK. CDR3 length: 17 residues. V was clipped by 5 bases and J by 0 bases, with 19 bases between them. CDR3 sequence: CASSKDPGGLANYGYTF. The CDR3 DNA follows: TGTGCCAGCAGCAAGGACCCCGGGGGTCTGGCTAACTATGGCTACACCTTC. Looking up the rest from reference TRBV14 and TRBJ1-2 gives the full variable domain: EAGVTQFPSHSVIEKGQTVTLRCDPISGHDNLYWYRRVMGKEIKFLLHFVKESKQDESGMPNNRFLAERTGGTYSTLKVQPAELEDSGVYFCASSKDPGGLANYGYTFGSGTRLTVV.